Listed below are T cell receptor beta chains from one sample, sequenced in a study of cytotoxic CD8 clonotypes in ibrutinib-treated CLL. The data were produced by immunoSEQ multiplex PCR, yet TCRdb's version contains in-frame clones alone and is incomplete. The data hold 110,000 to 150,000 clones, with 79% observed a single time. Sample: PBMCs, taken after 12 months of ibrutinib treatment. Source of these receptors: a human donor with chronic lymphocytic leukemia. The conserved cysteine and the conserved F or W are not part of the CDR3 here. The order of the fields is J gene, V gene, CDR3 length, CDR3 protein.

>TRBJ1-1|TRBV4-3|12
ASSQDLSNTEAF
>TRBJ2-7|TRBV19|12
ASSISGQGYEQY
>TRBJ1-5|TRBV7-2|12
ASSSTGNAQPQH
>TRBJ2-2|TRBV10-3|14
AISYTSGSYIGELF
>TRBJ1-1|TRBV18|12
ASSLQGMNTEAF
>TRBJ2-2|TRBV10-2|13
ATQVLAVTAGELF
>TRBJ1-1|TRBV28|12
ASSAADGNTEAF
>TRBJ1-5|TRBV2|13
ASSSRSRGNQPQH
>TRBJ2-7|TRBV9|13
ASSVEPGHSYEQY
>TRBJ2-3|TRBV11-2|12
ASSLEPSTHSSY
>TRBJ1-2|TRBV30|15
AWTLGAGTGANYGYT
>TRBJ1-4|TRBV6-5|14
ASSYSRRDGQEKLF
>TRBJ2-5|TRBV7-9|11
ASSPGYQETQY
>TRBJ2-3|TRBV7-8|13
ATGGLAGLTDTQY
>TRBJ2-1|TRBV27|12
ASSTGTAYNEQF
>TRBJ2-7|TRBV28|15
ASSLTITSGEAYEQY